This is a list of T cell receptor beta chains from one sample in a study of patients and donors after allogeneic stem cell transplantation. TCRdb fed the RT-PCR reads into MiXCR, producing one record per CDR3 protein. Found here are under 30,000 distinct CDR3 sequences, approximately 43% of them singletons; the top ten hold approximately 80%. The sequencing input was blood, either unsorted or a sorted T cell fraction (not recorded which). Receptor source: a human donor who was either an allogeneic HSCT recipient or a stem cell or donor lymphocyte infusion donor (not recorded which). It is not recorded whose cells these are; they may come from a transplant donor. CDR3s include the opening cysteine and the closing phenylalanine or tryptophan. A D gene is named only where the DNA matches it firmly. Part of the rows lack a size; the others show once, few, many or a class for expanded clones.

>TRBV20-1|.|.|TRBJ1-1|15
TGCAGTGCTAGGGCCCCTCGACAGGACCCAAGGGAAGCTTTCTTT
CSARAPRQDPREAFF
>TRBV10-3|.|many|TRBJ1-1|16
TGTGCCATCAGCACGAACTCACAGGGCGCGAATACTGAAGCTTTCTTT
CAISTNSQGANTEAFF
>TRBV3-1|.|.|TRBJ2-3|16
TGTGCCAGCAGCTCGAGGCGACTGTTAAGCACAGATACGCAGTATTTT
CASSSRRLLSTDTQYF
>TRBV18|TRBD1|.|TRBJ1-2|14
TGTGCCAGCTCACCAACAGGGGCCCTCTATGGCTACACCTTC
CASSPTGALYGYTF
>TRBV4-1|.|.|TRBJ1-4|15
TGCGCCAGCAGCCAGATTCAGACCCGTCGCGAAAAACTGTTTTTT
CASSQIQTRREKLFF
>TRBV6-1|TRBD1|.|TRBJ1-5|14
TGTGCCAGCAGTGAAGGACAGGGTCGGTTGTCCCAGCATTTT
CASSEGQGRLSQHF
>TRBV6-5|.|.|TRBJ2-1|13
TGTGCCAGCAGTCCCGGACTCTACAATGAGCAGTTCTTC
CASSPGLYNEQFF
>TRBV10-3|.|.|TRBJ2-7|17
TGTGCCATCAGTGAGTCCCGTAAAGGGGGGGAATCCTACGAGCAGTACTTC
CAISESRKGGESYEQYF
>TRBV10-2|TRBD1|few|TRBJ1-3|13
TGCGCCAGCAGTGTAGACAGGGGACACACCATATATTTT
CASSVDRGHTIYF
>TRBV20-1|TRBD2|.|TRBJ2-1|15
TGCAGTGCTCCCCGGGGAGCGGGAGTTGTCGGTGAGCAGTTCTTC
CSAPRGAGVVGEQFF
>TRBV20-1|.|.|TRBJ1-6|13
TGCAGTGCTAGACAGGTTTATAATTCACCCCTCCACTTT
CSARQVYNSPLHF
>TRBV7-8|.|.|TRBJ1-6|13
TGTGCCAGCAGCTTAAATGGGAATTCACCCCTCCACTTT
CASSLNGNSPLHF
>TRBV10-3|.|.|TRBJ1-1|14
TGTGCCATCAGTGCATACGGAAGGGGAGGTGAAGCTTTCTTT
CAISAYGRGGEAFF
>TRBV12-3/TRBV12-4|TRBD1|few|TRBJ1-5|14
TGTGCCAGCAGCGACAGGGTCTCCAATCAGCCCCAGCATTTT
CASSDRVSNQPQHF
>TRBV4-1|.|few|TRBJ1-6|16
TGCGCCAGCAGCGCTACGGACAGCTTCTATAATTCACCCCTCCACTTT
CASSATDSFYNSPLHF
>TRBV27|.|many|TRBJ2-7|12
TGTGCCAGCGGCGGAAGCTCCTACGAGCAGTACTTC
CASGGSSYEQYF
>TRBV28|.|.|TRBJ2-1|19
TGTGCCAGCAGTTTATCCCCGACTAGTGGGAGGATGTCCTACAATGAGCAGTTCTTC
CASSLSPTSGRMSYNEQFF
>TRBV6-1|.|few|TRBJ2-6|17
TGTGCCAGCAGTGAACTAGCTGCATGGGCTGGGGCCAACGTCCTGACTTTC
CASSELAAWAGANVLTF
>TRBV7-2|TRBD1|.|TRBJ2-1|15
TGTGCCAGCAGCTTAGCCGACAGGGTCTACAATGAGCAGTTCTTC
CASSLADRVYNEQFF
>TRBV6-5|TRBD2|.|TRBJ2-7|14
TGTGCCAGCAGTGCGGGGGACGACTCCTACGAGCAGTACTTC
CASSAGDDSYEQYF
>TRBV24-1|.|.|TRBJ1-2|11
TGTGCCACCAGTGATTTGTATGGCTACACCTTC
CATSDLYGYTF
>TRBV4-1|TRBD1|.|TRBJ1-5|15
TGCGCCAGCAGCCAAGACGGAGACAGGGTAATACCCCAGCATTTT
CASSQDGDRVIPQHF
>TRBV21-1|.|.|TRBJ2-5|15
TGTGCCAGCAGCAAGGGGGACAGCCGTGGGGAGACCCAGTACTTC
CASSKGDSRGETQYF
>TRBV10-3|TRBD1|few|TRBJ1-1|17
TGTGCCATCAGTGAGGGGAACAGGGGGCCGGCGAACACTGAAGCTTTCTTT
CAISEGNRGPANTEAFF
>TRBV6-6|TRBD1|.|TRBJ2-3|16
TGTGCCAGCAGCCTCGGGACAGGGATCGTAACAGATACGCAGTATTTT
CASSLGTGIVTDTQYF
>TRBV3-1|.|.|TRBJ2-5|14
TGTGCCAGCAGCCAACACGCGGACCAAGAGACCCAGTACTTC
CASSQHADQETQYF
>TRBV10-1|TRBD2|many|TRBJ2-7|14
TGCGCCAGCAGTTCAGCGGGAGCCGTCGCGGAGCAGTACTTC
CASSSAGAVAEQYF
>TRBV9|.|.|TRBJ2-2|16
TGTGCCAGCAGCGTAGCTCTTCTTTCTAACACCGGGGAGCTGTTTTTT
CASSVALLSNTGELFF
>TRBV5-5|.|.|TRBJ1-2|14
TGTGCCAGCAGCCCGACTCCAGGGGACTATGGCTACACCTTC
CASSPTPGDYGYTF
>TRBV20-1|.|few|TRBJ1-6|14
TGCAGTGCTAGCCTCCTCCAGCCCAATTCACCCCTCCACTTT
CSASLLQPNSPLHF
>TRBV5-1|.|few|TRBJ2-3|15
TGCGCCAGCAGCTTCTTACTGGACCGCGGGGATACGCAGTATTTT
CASSFLLDRGDTQYF
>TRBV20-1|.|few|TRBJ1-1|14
TGCAGTGCTAGACGTTCCCAGAAGTACACTGAAGCTTTCTTT
CSARRSQKYTEAFF
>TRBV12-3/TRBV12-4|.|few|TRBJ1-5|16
TGTGCCAGCAGTTTAGCGCAAGGGGTTCGCAATCAGCCCCAGCATTTT
CASSLAQGVRNQPQHF
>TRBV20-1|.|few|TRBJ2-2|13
TGCAGTGCCCCCGCGAGGTACACCGGGGAGCTGTTTTTT
CSAPARYTGELFF
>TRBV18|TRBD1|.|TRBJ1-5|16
TGTGCCAGCTCACCACGGGACAGGGGATCCGTTCAGCCCCAGCATTTT
CASSPRDRGSVQPQHF
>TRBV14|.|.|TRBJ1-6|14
TGTGCCAGCAGCCAAACCGGGTTTAATTCACCCCTCCACTTT
CASSQTGFNSPLHF
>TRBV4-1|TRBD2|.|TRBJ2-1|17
TGCGCCAGCAGCCACGGACCGGGACTAAGGTCCTACAATGAGCAGTTCTTC
CASSHGPGLRSYNEQFF
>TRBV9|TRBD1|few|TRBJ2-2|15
TGTGCCAGCAGCGTAGGGACAGGGGGCACCGGGGAGCTGTTTTTT
CASSVGTGGTGELFF
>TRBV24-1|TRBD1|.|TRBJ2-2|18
TGTGCCACCAGTGATTTGAACCGGGACAGGGAGAGCACCGGGGAGCTGTTTTTT
CATSDLNRDRESTGELFF
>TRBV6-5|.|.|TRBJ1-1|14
TGTGCCAGCAGTTACGGTGGCCTAAAGGCCGAAGCTTTCTTT
CASSYGGLKAEAFF
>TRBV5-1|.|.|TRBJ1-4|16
TGCGCCAGCAGCTTGGGACAGGTTCCAACTAATGAAAAACTGTTTTTT
CASSLGQVPTNEKLFF
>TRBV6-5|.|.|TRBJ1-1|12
TGTGCCAGCAGTCGGACCGGGACGGAAGCTTTCTTT
CASSRTGTEAFF
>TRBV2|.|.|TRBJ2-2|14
TGTGCCAGCAGTGTGGCCGCATACACCGGGGAGCTGTTTTTT
CASSVAAYTGELFF
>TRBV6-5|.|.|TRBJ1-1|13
TGTGCCAGCAGACGAACAGGGATGGCTGAAGCTTTCTTT
CASRRTGMAEAFF
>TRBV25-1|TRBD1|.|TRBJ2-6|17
TGTGCCAGCAGGGAGACAGGGGGTGGCTCTAGGGCCAACGTCCTGACTTTC
CASRETGGGSRANVLTF
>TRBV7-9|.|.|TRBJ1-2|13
TGTGCCAGCAGCTTTCAGACGGACTATGGCTACACCTTC
CASSFQTDYGYTF
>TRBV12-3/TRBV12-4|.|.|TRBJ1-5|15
TGTGCCAGCAGTTTACAGGCGAGGGGGAATCAGCCCCAGCATTTT
CASSLQARGNQPQHF
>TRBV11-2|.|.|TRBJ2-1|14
TGTGCCAGCAGTATGTTTCCCCTCTACAATGAGCAGTTCTTC
CASSMFPLYNEQFF
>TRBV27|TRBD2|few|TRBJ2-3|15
TGTGCCAGCAGTTTACAGTCGTGGGGGGGAGATACGCAGTATTTT
CASSLQSWGGDTQYF
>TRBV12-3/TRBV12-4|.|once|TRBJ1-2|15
TGTGCCAGCAGTACTGGGACAAGCCGGGCCTATGGCTACACCTTC
CASSTGTSRAYGYTF
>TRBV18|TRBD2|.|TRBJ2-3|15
TGTGCCAGCTCACCGACTAGCGGTAGCACAGATACGCAGTATTTT
CASSPTSGSTDTQYF
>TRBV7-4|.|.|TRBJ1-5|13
TGTGCCAGCAGCCCTAGGGCGTGCCAGCCCCAGCATTTT
CASSPRACQPQHF
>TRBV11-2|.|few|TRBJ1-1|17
TGTGCCAGCAGCGTACAGGTATCCAGCGACATGAACACTGAAGCTTTCTTT
CASSVQVSSDMNTEAFF